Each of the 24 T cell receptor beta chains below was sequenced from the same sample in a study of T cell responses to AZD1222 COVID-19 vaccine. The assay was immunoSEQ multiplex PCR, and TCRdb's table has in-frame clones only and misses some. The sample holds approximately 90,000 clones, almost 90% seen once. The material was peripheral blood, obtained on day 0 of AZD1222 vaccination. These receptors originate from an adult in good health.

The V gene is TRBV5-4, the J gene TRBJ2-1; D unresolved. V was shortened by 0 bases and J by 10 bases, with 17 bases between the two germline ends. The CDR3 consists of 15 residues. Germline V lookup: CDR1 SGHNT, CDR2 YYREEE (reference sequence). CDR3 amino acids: CASSLGVGGFDEQFF. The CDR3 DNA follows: TGTGCCAGCAGCTTGGGGGTGGGCGGTTTCGACGAGCAGTTCTTC.

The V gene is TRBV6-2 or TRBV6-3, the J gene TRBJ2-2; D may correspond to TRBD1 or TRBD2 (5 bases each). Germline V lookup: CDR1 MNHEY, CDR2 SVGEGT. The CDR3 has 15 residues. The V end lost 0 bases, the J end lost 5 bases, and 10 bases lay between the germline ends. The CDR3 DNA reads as TGTGCCAGCAGTTACTCCGGGACGGCGACCGGGGAGCTGTTTTTT. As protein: CASSYSGTATGELFF.

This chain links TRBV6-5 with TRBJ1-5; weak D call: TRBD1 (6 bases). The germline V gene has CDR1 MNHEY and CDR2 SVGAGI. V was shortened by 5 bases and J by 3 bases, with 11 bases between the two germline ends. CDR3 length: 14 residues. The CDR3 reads CASSQDSNNQPQHF. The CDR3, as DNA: TGTGCCAGCAGTCAGGACAGCAACAATCAGCCCCAGCATTTT.

CDR3 sequence reads: CASSRQYNEQFF. The CDR3 DNA sequence: TGTGCCAGCAGCAGACAATACAATGAGCAGTTCTTC. The rearrangement uses TRBV21-1 and TRBJ2-1; TRBD1 is the table's D call, not checked against the DNA. TRBV21-1 is marked as a pseudogene. The CDR3 covers 12 residues.

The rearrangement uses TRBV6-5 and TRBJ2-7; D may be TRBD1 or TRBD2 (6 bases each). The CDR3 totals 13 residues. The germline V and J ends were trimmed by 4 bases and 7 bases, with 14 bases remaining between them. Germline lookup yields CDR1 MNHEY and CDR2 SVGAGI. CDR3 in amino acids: CASSWGAGREQYF. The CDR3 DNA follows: TGTGCCAGCAGTTGGGGGGCAGGGAGAGAGCAGTACTTC.

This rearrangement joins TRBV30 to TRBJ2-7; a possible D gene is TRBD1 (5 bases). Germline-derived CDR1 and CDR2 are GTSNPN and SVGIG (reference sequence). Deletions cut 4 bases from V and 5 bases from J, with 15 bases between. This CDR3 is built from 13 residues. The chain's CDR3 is CAWIRGNGHEQYF. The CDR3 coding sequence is TGTGCCTGGATAAGGGGTAACGGGCACGAGCAGTACTTC.

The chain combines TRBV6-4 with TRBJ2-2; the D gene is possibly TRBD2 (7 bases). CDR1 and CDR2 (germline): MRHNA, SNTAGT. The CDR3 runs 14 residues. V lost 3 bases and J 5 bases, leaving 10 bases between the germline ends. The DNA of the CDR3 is TGTGCCAGCAGTGAACAGGGAGGGACCGGGGAGCTGTTTTTT. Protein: CASSEQGGTGELFF.

CDR3 coding DNA: TGTGCCAGCAGTCGCCCCTTCTACGAGCAGTACTTC. It yields the protein CASSRPFYEQYF. This sequence joins TRBV12-3 or TRBV12-4 and TRBJ2-7; D is uncertain. V gave up 5 bases and J gave up 3 bases, with 8 bases separating them. The CDR3 spans 12 residues.

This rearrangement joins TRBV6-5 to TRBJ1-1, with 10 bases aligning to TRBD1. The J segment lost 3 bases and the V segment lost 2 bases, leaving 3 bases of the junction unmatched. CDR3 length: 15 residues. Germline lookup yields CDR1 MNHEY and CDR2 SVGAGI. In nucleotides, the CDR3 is TGTGCCAGCAGTTACGACGGGACAGGGGACACTGAAGCTTTCTTT. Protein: CASSYDGTGDTEAFF.

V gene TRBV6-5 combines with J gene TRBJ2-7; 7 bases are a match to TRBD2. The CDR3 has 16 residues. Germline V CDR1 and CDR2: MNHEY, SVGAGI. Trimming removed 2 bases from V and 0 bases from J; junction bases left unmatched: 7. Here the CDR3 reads CASSYGSGVLSYEQYF. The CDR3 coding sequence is TGTGCCAGCAGTTACGGGAGCGGGGTCCTCTCCTACGAGCAGTACTTC.

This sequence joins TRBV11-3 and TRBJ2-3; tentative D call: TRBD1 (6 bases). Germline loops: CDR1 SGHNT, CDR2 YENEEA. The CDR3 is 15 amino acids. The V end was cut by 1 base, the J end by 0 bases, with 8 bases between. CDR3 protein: CASSLGDKSTDTQYF. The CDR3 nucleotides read TGTGCCAGCAGCTTAGGGGACAAGAGCACAGATACGCAGTATTTT. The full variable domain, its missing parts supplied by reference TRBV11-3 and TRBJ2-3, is EAGVVQSPRYKIIEKKQPVAFWCNPISGHNTLYWYLQNLGQGPELLIRYENEEAVDDSQLPKDRFSAERLKGVDSTLKIQPAELGDSAVYLCASSLGDKSTDTQYFGPGTRLTVL.

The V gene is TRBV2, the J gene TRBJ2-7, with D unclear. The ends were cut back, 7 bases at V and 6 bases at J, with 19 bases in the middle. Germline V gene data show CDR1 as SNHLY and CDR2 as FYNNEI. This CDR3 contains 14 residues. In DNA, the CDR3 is TGTGCCAGCACCGCCCTCGAGGACCCTCGCGAGCAGTACTTC. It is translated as CASTALEDPREQYF.

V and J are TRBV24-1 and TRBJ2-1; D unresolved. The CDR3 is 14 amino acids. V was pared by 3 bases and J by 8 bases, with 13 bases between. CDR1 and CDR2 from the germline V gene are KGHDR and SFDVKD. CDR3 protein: CATSDLPMRDEQFF. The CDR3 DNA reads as TGTGCCACCAGTGATCTCCCCATGAGAGATGAGCAGTTCTTC.

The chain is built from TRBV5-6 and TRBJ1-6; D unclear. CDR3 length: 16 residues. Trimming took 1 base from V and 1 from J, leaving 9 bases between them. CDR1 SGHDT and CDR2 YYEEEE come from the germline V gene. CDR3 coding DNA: TGTGCCAGCAGCTTGAATCGGGGTTCCTATAATTCACCCCTCCACTTT. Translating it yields CASSLNRGSYNSPLHF.

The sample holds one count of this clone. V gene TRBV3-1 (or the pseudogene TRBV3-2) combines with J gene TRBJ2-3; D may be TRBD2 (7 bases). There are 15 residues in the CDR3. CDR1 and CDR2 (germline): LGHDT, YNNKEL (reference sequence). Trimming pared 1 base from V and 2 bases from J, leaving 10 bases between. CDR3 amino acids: CASSQGGGATDTQYF. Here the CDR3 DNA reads TGTGCCAGCAGCCAAGGTGGGGGGGCCACAGATACGCAGTATTTT.

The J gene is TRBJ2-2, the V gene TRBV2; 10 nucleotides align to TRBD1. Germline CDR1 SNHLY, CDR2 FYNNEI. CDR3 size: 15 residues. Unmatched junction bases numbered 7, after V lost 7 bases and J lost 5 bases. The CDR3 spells CASKRQGARTGELFF. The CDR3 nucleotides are TGTGCCAGCAAGAGACAGGGGGCGAGGACCGGGGAGCTGTTTTTT. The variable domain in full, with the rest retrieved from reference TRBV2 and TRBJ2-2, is EPEVTQTPSHQVTQMGQEVILRCVPISNHLYFYWYRQILGQKVEFLVSFYNNEISEKSEIFDDQFSVERPDGSNFTLKIRSTKLEDSAMYFCASKRQGARTGELFFGEGSRLTVL.

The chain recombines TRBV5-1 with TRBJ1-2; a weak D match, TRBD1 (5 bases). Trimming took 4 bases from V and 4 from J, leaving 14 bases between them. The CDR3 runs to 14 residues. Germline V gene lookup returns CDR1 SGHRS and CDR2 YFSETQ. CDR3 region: CASSPQDRGYGYTF. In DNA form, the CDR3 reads TGCGCCAGCAGCCCGCAAGATAGGGGCTATGGCTACACCTTC.

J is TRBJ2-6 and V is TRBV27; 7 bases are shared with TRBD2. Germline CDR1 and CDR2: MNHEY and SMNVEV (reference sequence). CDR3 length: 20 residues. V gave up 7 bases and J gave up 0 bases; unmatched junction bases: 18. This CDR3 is CASKYMGGSGTLSGANVLTF. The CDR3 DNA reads TGTGCCAGCAAATACATGGGGGGGTCAGGGACCCTCTCTGGGGCCAACGTCCTGACTTTC.

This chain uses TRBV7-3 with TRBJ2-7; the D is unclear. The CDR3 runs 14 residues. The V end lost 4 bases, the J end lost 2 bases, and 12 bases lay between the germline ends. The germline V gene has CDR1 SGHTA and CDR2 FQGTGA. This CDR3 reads CASSSSGVPYEQYF. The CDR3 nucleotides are TGTGCCAGCAGCTCCTCTGGGGTGCCCTACGAGCAGTACTTC.

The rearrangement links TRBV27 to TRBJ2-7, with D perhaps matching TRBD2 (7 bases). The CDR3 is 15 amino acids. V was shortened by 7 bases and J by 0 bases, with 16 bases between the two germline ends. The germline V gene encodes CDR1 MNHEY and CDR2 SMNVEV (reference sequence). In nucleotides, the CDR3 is TGTGCCAGCACACCCGGGGGGCCCCCCTCCTACGAGCAGTACTTC. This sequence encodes CASTPGGPPSYEQYF.

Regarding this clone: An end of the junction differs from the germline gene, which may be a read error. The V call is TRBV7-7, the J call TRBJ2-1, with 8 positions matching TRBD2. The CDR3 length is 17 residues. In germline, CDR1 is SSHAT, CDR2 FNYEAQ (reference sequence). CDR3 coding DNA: TGTGCTAGCAGCCCCGGCGGGAGCGGGGGATCCTACAATGAGCAGTTCTTC. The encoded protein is CASSPGGSGGSYNEQFF.

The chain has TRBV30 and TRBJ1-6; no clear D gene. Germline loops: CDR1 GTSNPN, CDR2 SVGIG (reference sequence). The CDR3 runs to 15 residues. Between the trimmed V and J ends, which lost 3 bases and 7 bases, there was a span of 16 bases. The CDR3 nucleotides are TGTGCCTGGAGCCCCCGGACCGGCCGGAATTCACCCCTCCACTTT. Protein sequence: CAWSPRTGRNSPLHF.

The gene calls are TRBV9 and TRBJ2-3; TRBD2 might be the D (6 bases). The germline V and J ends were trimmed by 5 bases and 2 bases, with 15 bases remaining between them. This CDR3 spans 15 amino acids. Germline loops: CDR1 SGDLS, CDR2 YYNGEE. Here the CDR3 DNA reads TGTGCCAGCAGGACTGGGTCTAGCGCCACAGATACGCAGTATTTT. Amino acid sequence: CASRTGSSATDTQYF. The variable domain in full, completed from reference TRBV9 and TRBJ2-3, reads DSGVTQTPKHLITATGQRVTLRCSPRSGDLSVYWYQQSLDQGLQFLIQYYNGEERAKGNILERFSAQQFPDLHSELNLSSLELGDSALYFCASRTGSSATDTQYFGPGTRLTVL.

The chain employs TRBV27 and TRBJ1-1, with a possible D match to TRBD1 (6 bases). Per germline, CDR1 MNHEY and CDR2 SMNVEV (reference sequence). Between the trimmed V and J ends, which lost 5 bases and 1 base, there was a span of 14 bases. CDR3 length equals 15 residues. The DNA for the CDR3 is TGTGCCAGCAGTCCACCCGGACAGAGGAACACTGAAGCTTTCTTT. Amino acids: CASSPPGQRNTEAFF.